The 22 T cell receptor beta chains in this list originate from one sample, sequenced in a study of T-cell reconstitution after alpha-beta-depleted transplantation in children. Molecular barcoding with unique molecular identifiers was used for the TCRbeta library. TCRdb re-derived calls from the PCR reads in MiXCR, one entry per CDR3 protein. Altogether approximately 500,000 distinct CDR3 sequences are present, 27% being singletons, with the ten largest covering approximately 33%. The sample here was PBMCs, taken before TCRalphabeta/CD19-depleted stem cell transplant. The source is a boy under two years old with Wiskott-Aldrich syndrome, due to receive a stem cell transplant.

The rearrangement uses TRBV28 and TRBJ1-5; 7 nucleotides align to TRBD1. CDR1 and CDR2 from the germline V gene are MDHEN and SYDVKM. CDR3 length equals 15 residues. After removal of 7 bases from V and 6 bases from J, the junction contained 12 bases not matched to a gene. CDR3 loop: CASTTPGGLGQPQHF. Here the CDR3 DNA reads TGTGCCAGCACTACTCCAGGGGGGTTGGGTCAGCCCCAGCATTTT.

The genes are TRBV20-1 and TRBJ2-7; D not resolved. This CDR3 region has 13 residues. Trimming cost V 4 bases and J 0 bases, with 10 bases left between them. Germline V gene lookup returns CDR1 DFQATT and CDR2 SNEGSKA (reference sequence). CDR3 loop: CSAKGRHSYEQYF. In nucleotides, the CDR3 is TGCAGTGCTAAAGGCAGGCACTCCTACGAGCAGTACTTC.

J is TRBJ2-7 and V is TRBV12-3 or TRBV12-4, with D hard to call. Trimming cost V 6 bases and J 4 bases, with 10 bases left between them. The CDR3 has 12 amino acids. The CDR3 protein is CASRENKYEQYF. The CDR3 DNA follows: TGTGCCAGCAGAGAGAACAAATACGAGCAGTACTTC.

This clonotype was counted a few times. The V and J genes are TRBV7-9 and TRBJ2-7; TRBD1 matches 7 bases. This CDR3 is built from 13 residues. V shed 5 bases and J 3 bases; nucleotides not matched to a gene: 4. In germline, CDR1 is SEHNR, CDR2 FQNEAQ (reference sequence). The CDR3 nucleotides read TGTGCCAGCAGCCAGGGACAGTTCTACGAGCAGTACTTC. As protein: CASSQGQFYEQYF. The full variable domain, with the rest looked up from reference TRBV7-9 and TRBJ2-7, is DTGVSQNPRHKITKRGQNVTFRCDPISEHNRLYWYRQTLGQGPEFLTYFQNEAQLEKSRLLSDRFSAERPKGSFSTLEIQRTEQGDSAMYLCASSQGQFYEQYFGPGTRLTVT.

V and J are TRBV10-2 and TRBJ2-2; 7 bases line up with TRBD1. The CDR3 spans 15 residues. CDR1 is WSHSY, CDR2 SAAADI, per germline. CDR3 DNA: TGCGCTACTAGTTGGGGACAGACGAACACCGGGGAGCTGTTTTTT. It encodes CATSWGQTNTGELFF.

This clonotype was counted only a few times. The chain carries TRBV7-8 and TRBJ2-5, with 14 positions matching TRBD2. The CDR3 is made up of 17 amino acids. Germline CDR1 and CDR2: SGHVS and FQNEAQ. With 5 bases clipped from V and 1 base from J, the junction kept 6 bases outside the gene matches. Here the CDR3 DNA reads TGTGCCAGCAGCCCTCGACTAGCGGGAGGGTCCCAAGAGACCCAGTACTTC. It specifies CASSPRLAGGSQETQYF.

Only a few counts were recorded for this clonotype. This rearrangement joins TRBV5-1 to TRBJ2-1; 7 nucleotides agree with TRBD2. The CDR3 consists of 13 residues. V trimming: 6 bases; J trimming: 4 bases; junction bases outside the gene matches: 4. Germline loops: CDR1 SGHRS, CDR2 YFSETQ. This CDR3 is CASKPSGYNEQFF. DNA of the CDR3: TGCGCCAGCAAGCCTAGCGGTTACAATGAGCAGTTCTTC.

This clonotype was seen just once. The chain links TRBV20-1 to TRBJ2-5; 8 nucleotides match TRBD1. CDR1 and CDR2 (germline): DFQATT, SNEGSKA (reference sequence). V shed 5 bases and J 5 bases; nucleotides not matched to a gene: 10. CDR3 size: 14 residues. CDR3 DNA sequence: TGCAGTGCTCGACCGGGACAGGTCTGGGAGACCCAGTACTTC. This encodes CSARPGQVWETQYF.

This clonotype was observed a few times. The CDR3 here is CASSSGDRSYNEQFF. Written as DNA, the CDR3 is TGCGCCAGCAGCTCGGGGGACAGGAGCTACAATGAGCAGTTCTTC. This chain uses TRBV5-1 with TRBJ2-1, with TRBD1 matching over 8 bases. Trimming cost V 3 bases and J 3 bases; bases outside gene matches: 5. The germline V gene has CDR1 SGHRS and CDR2 YFSETQ. This CDR3 comprises 15 residues.

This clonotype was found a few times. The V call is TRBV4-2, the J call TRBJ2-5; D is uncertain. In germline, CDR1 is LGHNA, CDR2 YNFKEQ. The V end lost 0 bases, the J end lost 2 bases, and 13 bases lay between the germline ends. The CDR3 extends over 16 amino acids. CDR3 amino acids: CASSQERSDGQETQYF. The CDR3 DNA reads TGTGCCAGCAGCCAAGAGCGTTCGGACGGTCAAGAGACCCAGTACTTC.

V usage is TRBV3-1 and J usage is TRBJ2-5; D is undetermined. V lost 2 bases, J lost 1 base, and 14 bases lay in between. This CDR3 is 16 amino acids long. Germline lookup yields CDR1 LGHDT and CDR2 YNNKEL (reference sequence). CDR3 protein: CASSQFGRPGQETQYF. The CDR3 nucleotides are TGTGCCAGCAGCCAATTCGGCAGGCCAGGCCAAGAGACCCAGTACTTC.

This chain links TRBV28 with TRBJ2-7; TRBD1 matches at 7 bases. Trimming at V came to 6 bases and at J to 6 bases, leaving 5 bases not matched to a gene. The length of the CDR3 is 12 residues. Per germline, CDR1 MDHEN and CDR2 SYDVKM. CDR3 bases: TGTGCCAGCAGCATCGACAGGGTCGAGCAGTACTTC. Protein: CASSIDRVEQYF. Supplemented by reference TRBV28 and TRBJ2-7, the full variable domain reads DVKVTQSSRYLVKRTGEKVFLECVQDMDHENMFWYRQDPGLGLRLIYFSYDVKMKEKGDIPEGYSVSREKKERFSLILESASTNQTSMYLCASSIDRVEQYFGPGTRLTVT.

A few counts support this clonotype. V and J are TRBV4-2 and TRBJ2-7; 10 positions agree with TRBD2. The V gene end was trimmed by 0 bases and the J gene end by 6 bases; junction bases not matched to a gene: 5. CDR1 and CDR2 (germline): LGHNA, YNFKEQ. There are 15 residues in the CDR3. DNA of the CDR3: TGTGCCAGCAGCCAAGATCCTAGCGGGAGTGCCGAGCAGTACTTC. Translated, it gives CASSQDPSGSAEQYF.

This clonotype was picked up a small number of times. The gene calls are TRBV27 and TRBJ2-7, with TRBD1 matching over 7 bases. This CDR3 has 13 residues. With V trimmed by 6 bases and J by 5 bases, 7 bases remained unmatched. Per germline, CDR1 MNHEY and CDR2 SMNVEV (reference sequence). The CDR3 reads CASRQGKVHEQYF. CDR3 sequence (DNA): TGTGCCAGCAGACAGGGGAAGGTGCACGAGCAGTACTTC.

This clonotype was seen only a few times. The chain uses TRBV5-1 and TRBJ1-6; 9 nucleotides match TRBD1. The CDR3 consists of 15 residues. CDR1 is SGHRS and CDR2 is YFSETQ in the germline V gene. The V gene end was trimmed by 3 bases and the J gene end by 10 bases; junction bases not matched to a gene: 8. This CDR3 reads CASSYLDRGGSPLHF. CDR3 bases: TGCGCCAGCAGCTACCTGGACAGGGGAGGATCACCCCTCCACTTT.

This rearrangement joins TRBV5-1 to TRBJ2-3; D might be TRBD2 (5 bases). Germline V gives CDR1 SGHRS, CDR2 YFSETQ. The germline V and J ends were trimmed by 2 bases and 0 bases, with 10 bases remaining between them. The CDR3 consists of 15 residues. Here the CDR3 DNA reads TGCGCCAGCAGCTTTGGGGAGCCGAGCACAGATACGCAGTATTTT. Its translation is CASSFGEPSTDTQYF. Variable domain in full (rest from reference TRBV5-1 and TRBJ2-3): KAGVTQTPRYLIKTRGQQVTLSCSPISGHRSVSWYQQTPGQGLQFLFEYFSETQRNKGNFPGRFSGRQFSNSRSEMNVSTLELGDSALYLCASSFGEPSTDTQYFGPGTRLTVL.

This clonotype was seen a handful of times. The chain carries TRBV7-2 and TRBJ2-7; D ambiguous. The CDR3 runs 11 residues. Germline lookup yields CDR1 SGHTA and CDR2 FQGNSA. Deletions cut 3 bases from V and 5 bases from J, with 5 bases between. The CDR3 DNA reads TGTGCCAGCAGCTTCAGACACGAGCAGTACTTC. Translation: CASSFRHEQYF.

The CDR3 is CAISEGSQETQYF. In nucleotides, the CDR3 is TGTGCCATCAGCGAGGGGTCCCAAGAGACCCAGTACTTC. This chain connects TRBV10-3 to TRBJ2-5; TRBD1 or TRBD2 may be the D gene (5 bases each). V was pared by 6 bases and J by 1 base, with 9 bases between. This CDR3 region has 13 residues. The germline gives CDR1 ENHRY, CDR2 SYGVKD.

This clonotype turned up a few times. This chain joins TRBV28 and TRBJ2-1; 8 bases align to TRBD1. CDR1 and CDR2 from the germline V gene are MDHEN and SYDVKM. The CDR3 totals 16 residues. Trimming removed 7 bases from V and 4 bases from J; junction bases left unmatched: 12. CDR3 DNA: TGTGCCAGCACCCCATCCGGGACAGGACCTTACAATGAGCAGTTCTTC. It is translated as CASTPSGTGPYNEQFF. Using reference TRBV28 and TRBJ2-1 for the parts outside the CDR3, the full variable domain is DVKVTQSSRYLVKRTGEKVFLECVQDMDHENMFWYRQDPGLGLRLIYFSYDVKMKEKGDIPEGYSVSREKKERFSLILESASTNQTSMYLCASTPSGTGPYNEQFFGPGTRLTVL.

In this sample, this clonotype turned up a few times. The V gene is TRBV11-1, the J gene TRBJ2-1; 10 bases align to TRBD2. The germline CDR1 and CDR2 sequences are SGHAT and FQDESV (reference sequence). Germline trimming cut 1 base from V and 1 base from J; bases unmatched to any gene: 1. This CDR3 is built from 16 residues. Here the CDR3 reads CASSLGGLASYNEQFF. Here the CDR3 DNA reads TGTGCCAGCAGCTTAGGGGGACTAGCGTCCTACAATGAGCAGTTCTTC.

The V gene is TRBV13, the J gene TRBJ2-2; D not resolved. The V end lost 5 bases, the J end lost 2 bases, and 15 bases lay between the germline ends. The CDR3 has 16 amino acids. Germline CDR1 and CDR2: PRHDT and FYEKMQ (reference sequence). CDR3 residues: CASSPRPALNTGELFF. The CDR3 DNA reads TGTGCCAGCAGCCCTCGGCCAGCTCTTAACACCGGGGAGCTGTTTTTT.

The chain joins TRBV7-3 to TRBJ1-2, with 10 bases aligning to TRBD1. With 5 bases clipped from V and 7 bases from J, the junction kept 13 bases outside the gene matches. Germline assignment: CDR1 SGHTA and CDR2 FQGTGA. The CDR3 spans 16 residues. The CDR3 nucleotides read TGTGCCAGCAGCGCGAGCTCAACGGGACAGGGGTTTGGCTACACCTTC. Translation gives CASSASSTGQGFGYTF.